This TCR beta chain is from a study of blood T cell repertoires in COVID-19. Overall study context: Material from acute and convalescent COVID-19 was sourced from the United States, Italy and Spain. Sample material is recorded as cDNA or gDNA derived from T cells, B-cell-depleted T cells, or PBMCs.

Original methodology: Scientists estimated how many nucleated cells there were by amplifying reference gene primers. The protocol was immunoSEQ multiplex PCR, while the TCRdb copy is restricted to in-frame clones and leaves out a portion. D and trimming come from the DNA, and the V and J calls and clone size come from that table. The sample holds around 100,000 clones, roughly nine tenths seen once. The source is a middle-aged man with active COVID-19. The sequenced material came from peripheral blood.

CDR3 DNA: TGTGCCAGCAGCTTAGTGTGGGCCACAGATACGCAGTATTTT. Translating it yields CASSLVWATDTQYF. The rearrangement uses TRBV7-2 and TRBJ2-3; the D is unclear. CDR1 and CDR2 from the germline V gene are SGHTA and FQGNSA. V was clipped by 1 base and J by 2 bases, with 7 bases between them. This CDR3 contains 14 residues.